This T cell receptor (beta chain) was captured by sequencing in a study of blood T cell repertoires in COVID-19. Study context: COVID-19 samples, acute and convalescent, were from the United States, Italy and Spain.

The germline V gene encodes CDR1 PRHDT and CDR2 FYEKMQ (reference sequence). This CDR3 is built from 16 residues. V was shortened by 6 bases and J by 6 bases, with 21 bases between the two germline ends. How the authors handled the data: For nucleated cells, counts were estimated from reference gene primer amplification. Clones were read by immunoSEQ multiplex PCR, and TCRdb kept only the in-frame ones, dropping some. That table furnishes V, J and clone size, whereas the DNA furnished D and trimming. The sample has about 260,000 clones, around four fifths seen once; the top ten hold 4.2%. This sequence joins TRBV13 and TRBJ2-1; tentatively, D is TRBD1 (7 bases). Sequenced material: peripheral blood. This receptor was identified in a man aged 55 to 70 with acute or convalescent COVID-19. The CDR3 loop reads CASSNGRGGPINEQFF. CDR3 nucleotide sequence: TGTGCCAGCAGTAACGGGAGAGGGGGCCCTATCAATGAGCAGTTCTTC.